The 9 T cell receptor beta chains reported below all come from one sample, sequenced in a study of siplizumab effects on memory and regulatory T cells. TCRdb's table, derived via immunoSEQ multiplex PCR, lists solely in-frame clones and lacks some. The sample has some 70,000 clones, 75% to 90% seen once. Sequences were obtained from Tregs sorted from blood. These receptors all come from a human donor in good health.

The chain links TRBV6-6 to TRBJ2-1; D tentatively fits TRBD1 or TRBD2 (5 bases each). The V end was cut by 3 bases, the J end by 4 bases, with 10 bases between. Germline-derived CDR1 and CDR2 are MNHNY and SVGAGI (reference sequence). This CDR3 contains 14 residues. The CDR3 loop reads CASSYRDRYNEQFF. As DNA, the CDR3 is TGTGCCAGCAGTTATCGGGACCGATACAATGAGCAGTTCTTC.

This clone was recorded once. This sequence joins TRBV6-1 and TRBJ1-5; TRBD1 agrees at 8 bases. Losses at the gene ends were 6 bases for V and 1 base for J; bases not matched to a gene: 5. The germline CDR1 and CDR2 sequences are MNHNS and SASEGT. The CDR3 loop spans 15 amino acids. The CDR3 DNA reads TGTGCCAGCAGAGCAGGGGGCGGGAGCAATCAGCCCCAGCATTTT. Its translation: CASRAGGGSNQPQHF.

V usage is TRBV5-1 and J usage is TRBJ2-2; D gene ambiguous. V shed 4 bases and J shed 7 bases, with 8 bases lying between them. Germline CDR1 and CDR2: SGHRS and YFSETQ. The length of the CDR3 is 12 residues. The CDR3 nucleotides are TGCGCCAGCAGCCCGGGCGGCGGGGAGCTGTTTTTT. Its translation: CASSPGGGELFF.

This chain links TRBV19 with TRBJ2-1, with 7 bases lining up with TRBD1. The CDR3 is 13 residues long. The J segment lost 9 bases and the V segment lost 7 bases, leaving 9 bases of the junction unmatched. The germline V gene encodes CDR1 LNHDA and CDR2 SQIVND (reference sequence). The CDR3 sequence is CASNGPRGFEQFF. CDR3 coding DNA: TGTGCCAGTAATGGCCCCAGGGGGTTTGAGCAGTTCTTC.

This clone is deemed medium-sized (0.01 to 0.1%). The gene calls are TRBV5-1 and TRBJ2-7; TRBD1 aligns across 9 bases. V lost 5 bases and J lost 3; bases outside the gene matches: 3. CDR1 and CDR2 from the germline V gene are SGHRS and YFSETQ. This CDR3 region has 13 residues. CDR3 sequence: CASRATGGYEQYF. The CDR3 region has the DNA TGCGCCAGCAGGGCGACAGGGGGCTACGAGCAGTACTTC.

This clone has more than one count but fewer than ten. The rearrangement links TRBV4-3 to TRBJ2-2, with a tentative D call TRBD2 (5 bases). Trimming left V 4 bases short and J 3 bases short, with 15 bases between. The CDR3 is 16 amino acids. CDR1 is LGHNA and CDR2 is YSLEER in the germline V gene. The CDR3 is CASSPSGGLYTGELFF. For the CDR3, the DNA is TGCGCCAGCAGCCCCAGCGGAGGCCTTTACACCGGGGAGCTGTTTTTT.

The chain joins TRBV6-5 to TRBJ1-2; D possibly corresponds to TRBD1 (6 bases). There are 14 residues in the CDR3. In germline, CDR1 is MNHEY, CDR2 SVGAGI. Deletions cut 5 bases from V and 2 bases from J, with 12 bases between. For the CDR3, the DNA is TGTGCCAGCAGTGTCGGGAGGGGGAACTATGGCTACACCTTC. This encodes CASSVGRGNYGYTF.

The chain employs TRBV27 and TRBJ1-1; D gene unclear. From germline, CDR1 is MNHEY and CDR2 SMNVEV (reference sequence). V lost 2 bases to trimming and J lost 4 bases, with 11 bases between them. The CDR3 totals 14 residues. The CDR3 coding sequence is TGTGCCAGCAGTTTACGAGGGATGGGCACTGAAGCTTTCTTT. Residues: CASSLRGMGTEAFF.

The CDR3 DNA follows: TGTGCCTGGAGTCCCGGGAGGTACGAGCAGTACTTC. Protein: CAWSPGRYEQYF. V gene TRBV30 combines with J gene TRBJ2-7, with 7 bases fitting TRBD2. Germline-derived CDR1 and CDR2 are GTSNPN and SVGIG (reference sequence). The CDR3 loop spans 12 amino acids. V lost 2 bases, J lost 4 bases, and 2 bases stayed unmatched.